A selection of T cell receptor beta chains follows, all from one sample in a study of shared clonotypes between healthy human individuals. Clones were sequenced by immunoSEQ multiplex PCR, and TCRdb holds only the in-frame ones, with some missing. Of 950,000 to 1,100,000 clones listed, approximately 78% are singletons. Sequencing was carried out using memory CD4+ T cells from PBMCs. These receptors were taken from a man between 18 and 29 years old in good health. Some clones in this sample may be carry-over from other donors' samples. Each CDR3 is given with its conserved first and last residue. The D gene is left open where the match is weak. Clone size is stated in some rows and not others, as once, few, many or a class when expanded.

abundance	j_gene	d_gene	v_gene	len	CDR3nt	CDR3aa
few	TRBJ1-4	NA	TRBV30	15	TGTGCCTGGAGCGCACTACGGCGGAGTAATGAAAAACTGTTTTTT	CAWSALRRSNEKLFF
NA	TRBJ2-3	TRBD2	TRBV29-1	16	TGCAGCGTTGAAGGCGGGAGGGCCCTCGGAGCAGATACGCAGTATTTT	CSVEGGRALGADTQYF
once	TRBJ1-2	NA	TRBV7-2	14	TGTGCCAGCAGTCTACCGGCCCTCTACTATGGCTACACCTTC	CASSLPALYYGYTF
NA	TRBJ2-7	TRBD2	TRBV6-5	14	TGTGCCAGCAGGATAGGACTAGGGGCCTACGAGCAGTACTTC	CASRIGLGAYEQYF
few	TRBJ2-3	NA	TRBV4-2	18	TGTGCCAGCAGCCAAGACCCTTCTCCCAGTCCCGGCACAGATACGCAGTATTTT	CASSQDPSPSPGTDTQYF
few	TRBJ2-1	NA	TRBV27	16	TGTGCCAGCCGTCGGGGGTATGGAAGCTCCTACAATGAGCAGTTCTTC	CASRRGYGSSYNEQFF
NA	TRBJ2-1	NA	TRBV29-1	12	TGCAGCGTTGAACCCGGGCTTGGTGAGCAGTTCTTC	CSVEPGLGEQFF
NA	TRBJ1-4	NA	TRBV28	15	TGTGCCAGCAGTTTATCCCAGGCAACTAATGAAAAACTGTTTTTT	CASSLSQATNEKLFF
NA	TRBJ2-2	NA	TRBV6-5	15	TGTGCCAGCAGTTACCAGACAGGGAACACCGGGGAGCTGTTTTTT	CASSYQTGNTGELFF
NA	TRBJ1-1	NA	TRBV7-9	16	TGTGCCAGCAGCACCCCTCGGGGGGACGATTGGGCTGAAGCTTTCTTT	CASSTPRGDDWAEAFF
NA	TRBJ1-4	NA	TRBV30	14	TGTGCCTGGCGGCCTAGGGGGGCTAATGAAAAACTGTTTTTT	CAWRPRGANEKLFF
many	TRBJ2-1	TRBD2	TRBV7-9	19	TGTGCCAGCAGCCCACCCGTAATGGCTAGCGGGAGCTCCTACAATGAGCAGTTCTTC	CASSPPVMASGSSYNEQFF
NA	TRBJ2-3	NA	TRBV27	17	TGTGCCAGCAGTTTAAAGCCCAGGGGCATTAGCACAGATACGCAGTATTTT	CASSLKPRGISTDTQYF
NA	TRBJ1-5	NA	TRBV10-3	13	TGTGCCATCAGTTGGGACGCAAATCAGCCCCAGCATTTT	CAISWDANQPQHF
NA	TRBJ2-6	NA	TRBV21-1	17	TGTGCCCGATTAGATCCAGAGATGAGCTCTGGGGCCAACGTCCTGACTTTC	CARLDPEMSSGANVLTF
NA	TRBJ2-1	NA	TRBV5-4	13	TGTGCCAGCAGCACCGGGGGCTACAATGAGCAGTTCTTC	CASSTGGYNEQFF
NA	TRBJ1-3	TRBD1	TRBV7-2	14	TGTGCCAGCAGCTTAGAGGGACAGGGAAACACCATATATTTT	CASSLEGQGNTIYF
few	TRBJ1-3	NA	TRBV2	12	TGTGCCAGCTCAGGCTCTGGAAACACCATATATTTT	CASSGSGNTIYF
few	TRBJ1-1	NA	TRBV7-8	15	TGTGCCAGCAGCTTAGGACAGAATGTAAACACTGAAGCTTTCTTT	CASSLGQNVNTEAFF
once	TRBJ1-1	NA	TRBV27	14	TGTGCCAGCAGTTTATGGGACCGAAACACTGAAGCTTTCTTT	CASSLWDRNTEAFF
once	TRBJ2-3	TRBD1	TRBV4-3	15	TGCGCCAGCAGCCCACGATCAGGGGACAGGGATACGCAGTATTTT	CASSPRSGDRDTQYF
NA	TRBJ2-2	NA	TRBV7-2	15	TGTGCCAGCAGCTTAAATCGGCCGGGCACCGGGGAGCTGTTTTTT	CASSLNRPGTGELFF
few	TRBJ1-2	TRBD1	TRBV10-3	17	TGTGCCATCAGTGAGTCGGTTTTTAACAGGGGTAAGAGTGGCTACACCTTC	CAISESVFNRGKSGYTF
NA	TRBJ2-7	TRBD2	TRBV28	17	TGTGCCAGCAGTTCCAGACGCGGGAGGGCCAGCTCCTACGAGCAGTACTTC	CASSSRRGRASSYEQYF
NA	TRBJ2-5	NA	TRBV2	13	TGTGCCAGCAGTGAAATGACTAGAGAGACCCAGTACTTC	CASSEMTRETQYF
few	TRBJ2-5	NA	TRBV11-3	14	TGTGCCAGCAGCCCGGGGCGCGGGTGGGAGACCCAGTACTTC	CASSPGRGWETQYF